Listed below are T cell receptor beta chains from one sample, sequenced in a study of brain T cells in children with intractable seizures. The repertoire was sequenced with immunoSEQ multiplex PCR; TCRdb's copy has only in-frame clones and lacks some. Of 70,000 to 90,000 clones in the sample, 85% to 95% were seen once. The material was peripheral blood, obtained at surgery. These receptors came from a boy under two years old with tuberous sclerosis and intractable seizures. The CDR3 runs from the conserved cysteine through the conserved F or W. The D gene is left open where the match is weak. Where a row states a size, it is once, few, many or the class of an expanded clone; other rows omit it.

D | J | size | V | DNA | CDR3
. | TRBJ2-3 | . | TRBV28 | TGTGCCAGCAGCCCAGGGGGGTCTCCTAGCACAGATACGCAGTATTTT | CASSPGGSPSTDTQYF
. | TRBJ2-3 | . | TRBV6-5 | TGTGCCAGCAGTTACGCCAGCGGGCTTAGCACAGATACGCAGTATTTT | CASSYASGLSTDTQYF
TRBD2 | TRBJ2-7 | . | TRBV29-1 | TGCAGCGTCGCGCGGACTAGCGGGAGGGCCACGTACGAGCAGTACTTC | CSVARTSGRATYEQYF
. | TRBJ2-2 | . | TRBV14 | TGTGCCAGCAGCCTAAACACCGGGGAGCTGTTTTTT | CASSLNTGELFF
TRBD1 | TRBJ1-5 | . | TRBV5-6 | TGTGCCAGCAACAAAATCGGGACAGGGAATCAGCCCCAGCATTTT | CASNKIGTGNQPQHF
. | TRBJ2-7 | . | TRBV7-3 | TGTGCCAGCAGCGAATCGTGGGGGTACGAGCAGTACTTC | CASSESWGYEQYF
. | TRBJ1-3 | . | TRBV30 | TGTGCCTGGAGTGTTGGGACTGGAAACACCATATATTTT | CAWSVGTGNTIYF
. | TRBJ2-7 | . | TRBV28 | TGTGCCAGCAGTTTTTTCGACAGGGAGGAATCCTACGAGCAGTACTTC | CASSFFDREESYEQYF
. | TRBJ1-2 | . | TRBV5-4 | TGTGCCAGCAGCTTGGTAGGGAACTATGGCTACACCTTC | CASSLVGNYGYTF
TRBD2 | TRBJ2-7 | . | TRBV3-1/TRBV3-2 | TGTGCCAGCAGCCAGGGACTAGCGGAGGGGCGCTGGGTTGGCGAGCAGTACTTC | CASSQGLAEGRWVGEQYF
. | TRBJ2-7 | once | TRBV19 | TGTGCCAGTAGTATGTCCCACTCGCTAGGCCAGAGCGACGAGCAGTACTTC | CASSMSHSLGQSDEQYF
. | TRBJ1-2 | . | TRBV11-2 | TGTGCCAGCAGCCCATACCCGATAGGGGGTCCGGACTATGGCTACACCTTC | CASSPYPIGGPDYGYTF
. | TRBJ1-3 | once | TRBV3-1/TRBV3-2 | TGTGCCAGCAGGCAAGACGGATACTCTGGAAACACCATATATTTT | CASRQDGYSGNTIYF
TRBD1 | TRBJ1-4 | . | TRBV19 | TGTGCCAGTAGTATTTTAGACAGGGAGATACTGTTTTTT | CASSILDREILFF
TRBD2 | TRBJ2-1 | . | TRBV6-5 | TGTGCCAGCAGGCCCGGGACTAGCGGTTACAATGAGCAGTTCTTC | CASRPGTSGYNEQFF
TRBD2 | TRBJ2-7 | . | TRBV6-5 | TGTGCCAGCAGTTCCCCGACTAGCGGGAACTACGAGCAGTACTTC | CASSSPTSGNYEQYF
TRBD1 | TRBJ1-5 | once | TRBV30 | TGTGCCTGGAGTGATGAGGGGGCACCGAGCAATCAGCCCCAGCATTTT | CAWSDEGAPSNQPQHF
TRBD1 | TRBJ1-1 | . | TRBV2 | TGTGCCAGCGGATACAGGGGAGGAACTGAAGCTTTCTTT | CASGYRGGTEAFF
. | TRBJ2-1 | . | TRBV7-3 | TGTGCCAGCAGCTCTCGGGGTAGCACCAATGAGCAGTTCTTC | CASSSRGSTNEQFF
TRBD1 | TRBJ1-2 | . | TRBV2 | TGTGCCAGCAGGATCGGACAGGGTAGCGGCTACACCTTC | CASRIGQGSGYTF
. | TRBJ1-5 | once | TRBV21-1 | TGTGCCAGCAGCAAAGAGGCGGGGGCGAGTGGCAATCAGCCCCAGCATTTT | CASSKEAGASGNQPQHF
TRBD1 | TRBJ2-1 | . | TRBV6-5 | TGTGCCAGCAATAGCAAGGACAGGGGGGGAGCGGAGCAGTTCTTC | CASNSKDRGGAEQFF
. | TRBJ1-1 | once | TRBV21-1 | TGTGCCAGCACCCATGCGCACGGAGCTTTCTTT | CASTHAHGAFF
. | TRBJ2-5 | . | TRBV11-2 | TGTGCCAGCAGCTCAGGGGCCTACCAAGAGACCCAGTACTTC | CASSSGAYQETQYF
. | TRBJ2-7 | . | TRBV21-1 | TGTGCCAGCAGCTCCAGGACAACAAAATTCTACGAGCAGTACTTC | CASSSRTTKFYEQYF
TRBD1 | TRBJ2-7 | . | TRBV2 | TGTGCCAGCTCACCCCTCCAGGGGACAGCCTACGAGCAGTACTTC | CASSPLQGTAYEQYF
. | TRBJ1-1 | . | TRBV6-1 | TGTGCCAGCAGTGAAGGGAACATTAAGACTGAAGCTTTCTTT | CASSEGNIKTEAFF
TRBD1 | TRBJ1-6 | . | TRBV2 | TGTGCCAGCAGTAGCCGGGACAGTAATTCACCCCTCCACTTT | CASSSRDSNSPLHF
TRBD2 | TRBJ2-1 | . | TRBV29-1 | TGCAGCGTTGAAGATCTAGGACTAGCGGGAGTAAGGTCCTACAATGAGCAGTTCTTC | CSVEDLGLAGVRSYNEQFF
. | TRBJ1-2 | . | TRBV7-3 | TGTGCCAGCAGCTTAACGGCGGGGGATGGCTACACCTTC | CASSLTAGDGYTF
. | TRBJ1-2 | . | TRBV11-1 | TGTGCCAGCAGCTTAGCGACGGGGGGAAACTATGGCTACACCTTC | CASSLATGGNYGYTF
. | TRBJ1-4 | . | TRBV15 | TGTGCCACCAGCAGGACTGGAGGGAGGGAGGAAAAACTGTTTTTT | CATSRTGGREEKLFF
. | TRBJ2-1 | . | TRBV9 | TGTGCCAGCACCCCCCGGGCTAGCTCCTACAATGAGCAGTTCTTC | CASTPRASSYNEQFF
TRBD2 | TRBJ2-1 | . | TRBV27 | TGTGCCAGCAGTTCAAGAACTAGCGGGGGACTCAGAAATGAGCAGTTCTTC | CASSSRTSGGLRNEQFF
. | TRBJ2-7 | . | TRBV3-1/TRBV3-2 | TGTGCCAGCAGCCATTCGGACAGACCCTACGAGCAGTACTTC | CASSHSDRPYEQYF
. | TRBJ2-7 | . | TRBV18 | TGTGCCAGCTCACCGGGCGACAGGGAGGCCTACGAGCAGTACTTC | CASSPGDREAYEQYF
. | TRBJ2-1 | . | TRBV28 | TGTGCCAGCACCCAGACAGATCACTACAATGAGCAGTTCTTC | CASTQTDHYNEQFF
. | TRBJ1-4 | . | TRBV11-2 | TGTGCCAGCAGCCTCAGATGGGGGCAAGGTGAAAAACTGTTTTTT | CASSLRWGQGEKLFF
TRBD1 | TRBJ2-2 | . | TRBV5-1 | TGCGCCAGCATGCAGGGACAGGGGAACACCGGGGAGCTGTTTTTT | CASMQGQGNTGELFF
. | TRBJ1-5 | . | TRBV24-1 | TGTGCCACCAGTGATTTTGGGCAGCCCCAGCATTTT | CATSDFGQPQHF
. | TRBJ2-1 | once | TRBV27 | TGTGCCAGCAGTTCTTCCGACAGTTCCTACAATGAGCAGTTCTTC | CASSSSDSSYNEQFF
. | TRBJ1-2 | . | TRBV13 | TGTGCCAGCAGCGGCGCCCAGGGATTCGGCTATGGCTACACCTTC | CASSGAQGFGYGYTF
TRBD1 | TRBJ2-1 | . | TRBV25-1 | TGTGCCAGCAGTCGTGACAGGGTCTCCTACAATGAGCAGTTCTTC | CASSRDRVSYNEQFF
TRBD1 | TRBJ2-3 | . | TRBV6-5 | TGTGCCAGCACCACGAGGGGGCAAGGCTCAGATACGCAGTATTTT | CASTTRGQGSDTQYF
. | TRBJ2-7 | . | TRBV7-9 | TGTGCCAGCAGCAGCACACTGACCGACGAGCAGTACTTC | CASSSTLTDEQYF